This is a list of T cell receptor beta chains from one sample in a study of response to subunit inactivated influenza vaccine. TCRdb used MiXCR to reprocess the RT-PCR reads, holding one entry per CDR3 protein. The repertoire holds 500,000 to 600,000 distinct CDR3 sequences, less than 15% seen once, with around 10% in the top ten. Sequencing used PBMCs from blood, obtained about 11 days after vaccination. The receptors here all came from a man aged 45-65 years who received an inactivated influenza vaccine. CDR3s include the opening cysteine and the closing phenylalanine or tryptophan. A D gene is named only where the DNA matches it firmly. The size field is filled for only some rows; it gives once, few, many or a size class.

>TRBV3-1|.|.|TRBJ2-5
TGTGCCAGCAGCCAGCGCGGGGCGACCAGCCAAGAGACCCAGTACTTC
CASSQRGATSQETQYF
>TRBV7-9|large|TRBD2|TRBJ2-5
TGTGCCAGCAGCAGGGGACTAGCGGCCCAAGAGACCCAGTACTTC
CASSRGLAAQETQYF
>TRBV18|.|.|TRBJ2-7
TGTGCCAGCTCACCTAGGACAGTCACCGAGCAGTACTTC
CASSPRTVTEQYF
>TRBV7-3|few|TRBD1|TRBJ2-3
TGTGCCAGCAGCTTATTGACCGGGACAGGCACAGATACGCAGTATTTT
CASSLLTGTGTDTQYF
>TRBV4-2|few|TRBD1|TRBJ2-5
TGTGCCAGCAGCCAGGCAACAGGGGGACCTTACCAAGAGACCCAGTACTTC
CASSQATGGPYQETQYF
>TRBV12-3/TRBV12-4|.|.|TRBJ1-1
TGTGCCAGCAGTACCCGGCGGGGAGCTTTCTTT
CASSTRRGAFF
>TRBV7-2|once|TRBD1|TRBJ2-2
TGTGCCAGCACCCACCGGGACAGCAACACCGGGGAGCTGTTTTTT
CASTHRDSNTGELFF
>TRBV14|many|.|TRBJ2-1
TGTGCCAGCAGCCACTGGGTATCGGAGAATGAGCAGTTCTTC
CASSHWVSENEQFF
>TRBV28|once|.|TRBJ2-1
TGTGCCAGCAGTTTCGACCCACGTCGGAAACTACCTTACAATGAGCAGTTCTTC
CASSFDPRRKLPYNEQFF
>TRBV7-2|few|.|TRBJ2-2
TGTGCCAGCAGCCCGATCCTGAACACCGGGGAGCTGTTTTTT
CASSPILNTGELFF
>TRBV4-2|few|TRBD1|TRBJ1-3
TGTGCCAGCAGCCAAGAAGGGAGGGGGACAGGATTACCTTCTGGAAACACCATATATTTT
CASSQEGRGTGLPSGNTIYF
>TRBV10-3|.|TRBD1|TRBJ2-7
TGTGCCATCAGCGTGGACAGGGACCACGAGCAGTACTTC
CAISVDRDHEQYF
>TRBV30|.|.|TRBJ2-6
TGTGCCCAATCCCCGTTCCACTCTGGGGCCAACGTCCTGACTTTC
CAQSPFHSGANVLTF
>TRBV5-5|many|TRBD2|TRBJ2-1
TGTGCCAGCAGTCTTTCTCCCGCTAGCGGGAGGAGTGATGAGCAGTTCTTC
CASSLSPASGRSDEQFF